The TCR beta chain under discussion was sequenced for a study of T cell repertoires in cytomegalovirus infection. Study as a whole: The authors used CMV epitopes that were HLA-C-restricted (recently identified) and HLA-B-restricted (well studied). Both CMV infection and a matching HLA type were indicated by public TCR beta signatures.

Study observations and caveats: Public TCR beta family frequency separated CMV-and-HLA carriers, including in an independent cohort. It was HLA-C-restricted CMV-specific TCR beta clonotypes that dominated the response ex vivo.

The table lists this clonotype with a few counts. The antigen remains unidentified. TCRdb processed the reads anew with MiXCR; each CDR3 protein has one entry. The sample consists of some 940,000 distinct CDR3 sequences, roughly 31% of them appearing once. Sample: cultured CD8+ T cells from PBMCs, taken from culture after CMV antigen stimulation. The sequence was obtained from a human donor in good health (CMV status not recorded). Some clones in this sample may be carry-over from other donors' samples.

CDR3 residues: CASSLNLGRTFYNEQFF. Written as DNA, the CDR3 is TGTGCCAGCAGCCTGAACCTGGGACGGACTTTCTACAATGAGCAGTTCTTC. The J gene is TRBJ2-1, the V gene TRBV13, with D perhaps being TRBD1 or TRBD2 (5 bases each). CDR3 length: 17 amino acids. In germline, CDR1 is PRHDT, CDR2 FYEKMQ (reference sequence). Trimming took 5 bases from V and 3 from J, leaving 20 bases between them.